A single sample gave rise to the 14 T cell receptor beta chains below, sequenced in a study of cytomegalovirus exposure and HLA in healthy donors. In the PCR, 60 Vbeta and 13 Jbeta primers were used. Using immunoSEQ multiplex PCR, the repertoire was profiled, and TCRdb retains in-frame clones only, with some absent. Among roughly 110,000 clones, roughly four fifths were seen once, and the ten largest hold roughly 2.3%. Specimen: PBMCs. These receptors came from a man younger than 35 in good health and CMV-seronegative.

J is TRBJ1-6 and V is TRBV5-6; TRBD1 matches 7 bases. This CDR3 contains 15 residues. V gave up 4 bases and J gave up 8 bases; unmatched junction bases: 9. Germline CDR1 reads SGHDT; CDR2 reads YYEEEE. This CDR3 reads CASSQLDRDDSPLHF. The CDR3 DNA is TGTGCCAGCAGCCAGCTCGACAGGGACGATTCACCCCTCCACTTT.

This sequence joins TRBV7-9 and TRBJ1-5; the match to TRBD1 covers 8 bases. The CDR3 consists of 14 residues. V shed 3 bases and J 6 bases; nucleotides not matched to a gene: 4. CDR1 and CDR2 (germline): SEHNR, FQNEAQ (reference sequence). CDR3 sequence (DNA): TGTGCCAGCAGCTTTGGACAGGGCACTCAGCCCCAGCATTTT. Translating gives CASSFGQGTQPQHF.

The gene calls are TRBV5-1 and TRBJ2-1, with D tentatively TRBD2 (5 bases). This CDR3 has 12 residues. Trimming took off 8 bases at V and 7 bases at J, with 13 bases between the two ends. CDR1 is SGHRS and CDR2 is YFSETQ in the germline V gene. CDR3 in amino acids: CASWESGNEQFF. The CDR3 DNA reads TGCGCCAGTTGGGAGTCGGGGAATGAGCAGTTCTTC.

This chain links TRBV5-1 with TRBJ2-7; 8 bases are shared with TRBD2. V shed 10 bases, J shed 5 bases, and the junction held 14 bases outside the gene matches. Per germline, CDR1 SGHRS and CDR2 YFSETQ. The CDR3 covers 14 residues. CDR3 loop: CASGGGLASHEQYF. The CDR3 coding sequence is TGCGCCTCCGGGGGAGGACTAGCTTCCCACGAGCAGTACTTC.

This clone has more than one count but fewer than ten. The V call is TRBV28, the J call TRBJ2-3; 12 nucleotides match TRBD2. J gave up 2 bases and V 6 bases, and 9 bases lay outside the gene matches. Germline V gives CDR1 MDHEN, CDR2 SYDVKM. The CDR3 extends over 17 amino acids. The CDR3 spells CASSANGLAGNTDTQYF. In nucleotides, the CDR3 is TGTGCCAGCAGCGCAAACGGACTAGCGGGAAACACAGATACGCAGTATTTT.

J is TRBJ2-3 and V is TRBV19, with 9 bases matching TRBD1. The CDR3 length is 15 residues. Germline V lookup: CDR1 LNHDA, CDR2 SQIVND (reference sequence). V lost 5 bases, J lost 5 bases, and 8 bases stayed unmatched. CDR3: CASSPRDRAGDTQYF. CDR3 coding DNA: TGTGCCAGTAGTCCTAGGGACAGGGCAGGAGATACGCAGTATTTT.

The chain couples TRBV19 to TRBJ1-5, with D perhaps TRBD1 (5 bases). V lost 3 bases to trimming and J lost 5 bases, with 14 bases between them. This CDR3 has 15 amino acids. The V gene's germline CDR1 is LNHDA and CDR2 SQIVND (reference sequence). For the CDR3, the DNA is TGTGCCAGTAGTATCGGCAGGGCAGACTATCAGCCCCAGCATTTT. Amino acid sequence: CASSIGRADYQPQHF.

The chain uses TRBV7-6 and TRBJ2-5, with D uncertain. TRBJ2-7 matches the DNA end more closely, so the J call is doubtful. Germline CDR1 reads SGHVS; CDR2 reads FNYEAQ. The CDR3 spans 12 residues. CDR3 sequence reads: CASSLPGYEQYF. The CDR3 DNA follows: TGTGCCAGCAGCTTACCAGGCTACGAGCAGTACTTC.

This rearrangement joins TRBV7-2 to TRBJ2-7, with D perhaps matching TRBD2 (6 bases). This CDR3 has 13 residues. Germline CDR1 and CDR2: SGHTA and FQGNSA. The V and J ends lost 5 bases and 3 bases respectively, with 11 bases between them. The CDR3 DNA follows: TGTGCCAGCAGCCCCACGGACTACTACGAGCAGTACTTC. Amino acid sequence: CASSPTDYYEQYF.

The chain uses TRBV5-4 and TRBJ2-3; TRBD2 aligns across 10 bases. The length of the CDR3 is 15 residues. Trimming removed 6 bases from V and 4 bases from J; junction bases left unmatched: 8. Germline V gene sequence: CDR1 SGHNT, CDR2 YYREEE (reference sequence). CDR3 sequence: CASTSGGKGSDTQYF. The CDR3 DNA follows: TGTGCCAGCACTAGCGGGGGAAAGGGCTCAGATACGCAGTATTTT.

The chain uses TRBV7-2 and TRBJ1-3; D call uncertain. There are 15 residues in the CDR3. V gave up 4 bases and J gave up 0 bases, with 10 bases separating them. CDR1 is SGHTA, CDR2 FQGNSA, per germline. The CDR3 bases are TGTGCCAGCAGCTCGACTCCTGCCTCTGGAAACACCATATATTTT. Protein product: CASSSTPASGNTIYF. The whole variable domain, filled in from reference TRBV7-2 and TRBJ1-3, reads GAGVSQSPSNKVTEKGKDVELRCDPISGHTALYWYRQSLGQGLEFLIYFQGNSAPDKSGLPSDRFSAERTGGSVSTLTIQRTQQEDSAVYLCASSSTPASGNTIYFGEGSWLTVV.

The chain joins TRBV6-1 to TRBJ2-7; 10 bases map to TRBD1. V gave up 2 bases and J gave up 4 bases; unmatched junction bases: 8. Germline CDR1 MNHNS, CDR2 SASEGT. CDR3 size: 16 residues. CDR3 in amino acids: CASSERQGAKVYEQYF. The CDR3, as DNA: TGTGCCAGCAGTGAACGACAGGGGGCGAAGGTGTACGAGCAGTACTTC.

This clone has a handful of counts. The chain joins TRBV14 to TRBJ1-1; no reliable D call. Trimming pared 0 bases from V and 7 bases from J, leaving 9 bases between. Germline-derived CDR1 and CDR2 are SGHDN and FVKESK. The CDR3 consists of 13 residues. This chain's CDR3 is CASSQDLLSEAFF. CDR3 DNA sequence: TGTGCCAGCAGCCAAGATCTTCTTAGTGAAGCTTTCTTT.

The chain combines TRBV6-5 with TRBJ1-2; 12 nucleotides match TRBD1. V gave up 5 bases and J gave up 6 bases; unmatched junction bases: 4. CDR3 length equals 14 residues. The germline CDR1 and CDR2 sequences are MNHEY and SVGAGI. This CDR3 is CASSGTGGVNGYTF. The CDR3 DNA reads TGTGCCAGCAGTGGGACAGGGGGCGTGAATGGCTACACCTTC.